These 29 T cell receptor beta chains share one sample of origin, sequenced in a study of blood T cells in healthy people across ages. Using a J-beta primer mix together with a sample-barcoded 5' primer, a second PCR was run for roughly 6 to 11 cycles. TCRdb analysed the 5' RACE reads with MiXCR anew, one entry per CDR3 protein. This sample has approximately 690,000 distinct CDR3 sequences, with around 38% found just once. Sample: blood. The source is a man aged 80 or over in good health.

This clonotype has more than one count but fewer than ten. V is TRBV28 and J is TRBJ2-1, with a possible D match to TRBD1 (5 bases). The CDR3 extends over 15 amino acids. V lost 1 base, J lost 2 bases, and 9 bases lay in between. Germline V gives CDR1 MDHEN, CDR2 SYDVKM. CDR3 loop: CASSLSRGPYNEQFF. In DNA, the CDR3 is TGTGCCAGCAGTTTATCAAGGGGCCCCTACAATGAGCAGTTCTTC.

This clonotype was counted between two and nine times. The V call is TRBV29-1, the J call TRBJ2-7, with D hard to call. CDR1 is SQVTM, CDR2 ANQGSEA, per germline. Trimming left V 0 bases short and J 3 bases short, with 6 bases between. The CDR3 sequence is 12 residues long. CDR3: CSVEDHLYEQYF. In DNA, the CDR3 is TGCAGCGTTGAAGATCATCTCTACGAGCAGTACTTC.

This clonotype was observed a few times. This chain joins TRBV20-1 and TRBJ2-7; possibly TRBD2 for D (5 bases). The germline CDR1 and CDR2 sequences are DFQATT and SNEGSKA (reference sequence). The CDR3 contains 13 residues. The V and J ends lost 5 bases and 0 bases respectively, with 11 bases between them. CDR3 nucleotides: TGCAGTGCTGGAGGCGTGTACTCCTACGAGCAGTACTTC. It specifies CSAGGVYSYEQYF.

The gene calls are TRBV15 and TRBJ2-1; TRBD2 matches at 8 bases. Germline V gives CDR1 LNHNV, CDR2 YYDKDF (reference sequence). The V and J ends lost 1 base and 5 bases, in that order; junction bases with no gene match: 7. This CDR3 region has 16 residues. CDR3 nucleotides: TGTGCCACCAGCAGAGGTCCAGCGGGGGCCGACAATGAGCAGTTCTTC. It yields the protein CATSRGPAGADNEQFF.

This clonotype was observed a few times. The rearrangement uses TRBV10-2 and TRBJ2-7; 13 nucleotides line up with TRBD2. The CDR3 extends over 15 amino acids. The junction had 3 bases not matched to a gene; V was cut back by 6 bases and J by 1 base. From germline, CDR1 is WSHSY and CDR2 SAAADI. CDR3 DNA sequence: TGCGCCAGCAGGGAGGGACTAGCGGGATCCTACGAGCAGTACTTC. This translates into CASREGLAGSYEQYF.

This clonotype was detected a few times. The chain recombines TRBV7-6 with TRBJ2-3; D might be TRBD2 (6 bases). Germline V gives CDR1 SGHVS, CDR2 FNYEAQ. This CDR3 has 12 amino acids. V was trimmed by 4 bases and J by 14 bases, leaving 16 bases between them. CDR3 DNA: TGTGCCAGCAGCTCCGGGACCGGGGGTGGGTATTTT. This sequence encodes CASSSGTGGGYF.

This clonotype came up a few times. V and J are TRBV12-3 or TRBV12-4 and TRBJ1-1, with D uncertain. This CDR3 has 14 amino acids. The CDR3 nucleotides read TGTGCTTGTGCCCGGTTTCGGAAGGACACTGAAGCTTTCTTT. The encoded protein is CACARFRKDTEAFF.

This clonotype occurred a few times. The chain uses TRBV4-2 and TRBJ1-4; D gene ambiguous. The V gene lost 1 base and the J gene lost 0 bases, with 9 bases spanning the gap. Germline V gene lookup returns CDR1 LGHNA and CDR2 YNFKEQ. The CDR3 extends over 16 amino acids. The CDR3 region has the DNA TGTGCCAGCAGCCAAGTTACGAATCCAACTAATGAAAAACTGTTTTTT. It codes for CASSQVTNPTNEKLFF.

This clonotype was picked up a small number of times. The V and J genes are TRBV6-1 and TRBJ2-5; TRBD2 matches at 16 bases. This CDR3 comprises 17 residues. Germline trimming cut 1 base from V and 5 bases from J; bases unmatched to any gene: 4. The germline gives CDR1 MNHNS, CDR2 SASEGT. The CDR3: CASSEGGLAGGPETQYF. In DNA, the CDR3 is TGTGCCAGCAGTGAAGGGGGACTAGCGGGGGGGCCGGAGACCCAGTACTTC.

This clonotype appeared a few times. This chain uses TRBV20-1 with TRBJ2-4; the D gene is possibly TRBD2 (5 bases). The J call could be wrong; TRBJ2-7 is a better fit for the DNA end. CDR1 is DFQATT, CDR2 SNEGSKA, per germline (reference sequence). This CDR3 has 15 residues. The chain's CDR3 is CSAPWRAGSLYEQYF. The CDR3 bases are TGCAGCGCCCCGTGGCGGGCCGGATCACTTTACGAGCAGTACTTC.

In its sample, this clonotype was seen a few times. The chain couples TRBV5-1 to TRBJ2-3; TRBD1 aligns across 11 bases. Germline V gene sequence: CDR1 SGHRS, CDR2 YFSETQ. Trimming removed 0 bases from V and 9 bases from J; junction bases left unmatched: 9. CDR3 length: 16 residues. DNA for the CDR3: TGCGCCAGCAGCTTGGTGGGACAGGGGGTATCGGACACGCAGTATTTT. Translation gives CASSLVGQGVSDTQYF.

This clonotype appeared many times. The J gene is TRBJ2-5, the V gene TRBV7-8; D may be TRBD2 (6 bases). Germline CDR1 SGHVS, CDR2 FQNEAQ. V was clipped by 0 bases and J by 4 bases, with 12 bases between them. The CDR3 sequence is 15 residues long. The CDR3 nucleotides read TGTGCCAGCAGCTTAGCGACCGGGAGTAGAGAGACCCAGTACTTC. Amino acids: CASSLATGSRETQYF.

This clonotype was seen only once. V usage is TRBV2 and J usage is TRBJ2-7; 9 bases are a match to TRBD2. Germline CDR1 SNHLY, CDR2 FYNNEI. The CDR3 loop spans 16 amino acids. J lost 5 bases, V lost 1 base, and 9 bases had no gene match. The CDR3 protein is CASSEVVSGRSNEQYF. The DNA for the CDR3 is TGTGCCAGCAGTGAAGTTGTTAGCGGGAGATCGAACGAGCAGTACTTC. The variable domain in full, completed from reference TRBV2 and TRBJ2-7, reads EPEVTQTPSHQVTQMGQEVILRCVPISNHLYFYWYRQILGQKVEFLVSFYNNEISEKSEIFDDQFSVERPDGSNFTLKIRSTKLEDSAMYFCASSEVVSGRSNEQYFGPGTRLTVT.

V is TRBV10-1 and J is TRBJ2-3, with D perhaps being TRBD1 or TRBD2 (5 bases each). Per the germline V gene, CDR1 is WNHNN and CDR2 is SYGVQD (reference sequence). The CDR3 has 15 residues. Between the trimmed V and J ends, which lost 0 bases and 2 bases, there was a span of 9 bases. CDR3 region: CASSESPGPTDTQYF. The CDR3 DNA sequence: TGCGCCAGCAGTGAGTCCCCGGGGCCCACAGATACGCAGTATTTT.

In DNA form, the CDR3 reads TGTGCCTGGAGTATCCCAGGGGGCCAAGAGACCCAGTACTTC. Its protein is CAWSIPGGQETQYF. The chain combines TRBV30 with TRBJ2-5; 7 bases map to TRBD1. Germline V gene sequence: CDR1 GTSNPN, CDR2 SVGIG (reference sequence). With 2 bases clipped from V and 1 base from J, the junction kept 4 bases outside the gene matches. This CDR3 contains 14 residues.

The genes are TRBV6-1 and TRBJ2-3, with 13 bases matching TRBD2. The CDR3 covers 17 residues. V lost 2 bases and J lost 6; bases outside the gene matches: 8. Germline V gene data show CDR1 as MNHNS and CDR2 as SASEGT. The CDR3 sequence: CASSELGLAGPVDTQYF. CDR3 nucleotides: TGTGCCAGCAGTGAACTGGGACTAGCGGGGCCAGTTGATACGCAGTATTTT.

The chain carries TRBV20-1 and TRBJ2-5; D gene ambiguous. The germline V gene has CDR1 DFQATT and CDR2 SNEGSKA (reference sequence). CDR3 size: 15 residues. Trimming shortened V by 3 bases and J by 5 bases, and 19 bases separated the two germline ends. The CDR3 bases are TGCAGTGCTAGTCCCCTTCCCCTAGGTCCGGAGACCCAGTACTTC. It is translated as CSASPLPLGPETQYF.

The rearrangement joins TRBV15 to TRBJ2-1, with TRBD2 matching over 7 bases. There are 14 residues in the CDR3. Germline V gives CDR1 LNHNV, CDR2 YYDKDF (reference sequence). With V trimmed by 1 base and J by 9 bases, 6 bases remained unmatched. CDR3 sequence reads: CATSRVRPGGEQFF. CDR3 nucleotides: TGTGCCACCAGCAGAGTTCGTCCGGGAGGTGAGCAGTTCTTC.

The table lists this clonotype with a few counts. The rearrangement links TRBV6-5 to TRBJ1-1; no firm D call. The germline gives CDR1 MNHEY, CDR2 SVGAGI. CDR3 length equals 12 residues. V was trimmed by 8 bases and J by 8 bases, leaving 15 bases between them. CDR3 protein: CASLNLREEAFF. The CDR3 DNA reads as TGTGCCAGCCTTAACCTAAGGGAGGAAGCTTTCTTT.

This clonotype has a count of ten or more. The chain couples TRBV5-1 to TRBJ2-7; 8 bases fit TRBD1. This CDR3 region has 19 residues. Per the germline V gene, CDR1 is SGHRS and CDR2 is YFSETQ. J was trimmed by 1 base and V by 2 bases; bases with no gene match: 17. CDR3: CASSLAPSDRRDRSYEQYF. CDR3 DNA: TGCGCCAGCAGCTTAGCCCCATCCGACCGCCGGGACAGGTCCTACGAGCAGTACTTC.

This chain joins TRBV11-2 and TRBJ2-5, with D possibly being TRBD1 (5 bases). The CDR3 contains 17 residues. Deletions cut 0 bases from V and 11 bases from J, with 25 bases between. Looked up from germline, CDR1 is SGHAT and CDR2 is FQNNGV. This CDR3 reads CASSLEGRWANYNEQYF. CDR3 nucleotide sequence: TGTGCCAGCAGCTTAGAGGGGCGGTGGGCAAATTACAATGAGCAGTACTTC.

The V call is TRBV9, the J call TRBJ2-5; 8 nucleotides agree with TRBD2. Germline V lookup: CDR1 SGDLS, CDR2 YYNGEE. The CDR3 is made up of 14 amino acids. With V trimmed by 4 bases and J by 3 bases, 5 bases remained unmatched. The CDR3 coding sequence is TGTGCCAGCAGCCGGCGGGGGGTCGAAGAGACCCAGTACTTC. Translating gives CASSRRGVEETQYF.

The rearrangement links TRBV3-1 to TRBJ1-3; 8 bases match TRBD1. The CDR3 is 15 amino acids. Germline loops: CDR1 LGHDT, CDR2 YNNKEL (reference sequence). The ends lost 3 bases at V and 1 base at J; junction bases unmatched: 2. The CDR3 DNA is TGTGCCAGCAGCCATGGGACAGGATCTGGAAACACCATATATTTT. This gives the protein CASSHGTGSGNTIYF.

In nucleotides, the CDR3 is TGTGCCAGCAGCCCCGCGGGTGGCGGCCGAGTAGGATGGTACTTC. Protein: CASSPAGGGRVGWYF. This chain joins TRBV11-2 and TRBJ2-4; D is possibly TRBD2 (5 bases). V was cut by 5 bases and J by 15 bases, with 26 bases left in between. The germline gives CDR1 SGHAT, CDR2 FQNNGV. This CDR3 is 15 amino acids long. Variable domain in full (rest from reference TRBV11-2 and TRBJ2-4): EAGVAQSPRYKIIEKRQSVAFWCNPISGHATLYWYQQILGQGPKLLIQFQNNGVVDDSQLPKDRFSAERLKGVDSTLKIQPAKLEDSAVYLCASSPAGGGRVGWYFGAGTRLSVL.

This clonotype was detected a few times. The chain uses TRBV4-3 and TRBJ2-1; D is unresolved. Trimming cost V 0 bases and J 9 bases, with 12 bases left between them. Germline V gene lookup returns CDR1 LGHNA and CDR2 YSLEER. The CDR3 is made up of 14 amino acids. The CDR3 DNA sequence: TGCGCCAGCAGCCAAGATTTCCCAGTCCTTGAGCAGTTCTTC. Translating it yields CASSQDFPVLEQFF.

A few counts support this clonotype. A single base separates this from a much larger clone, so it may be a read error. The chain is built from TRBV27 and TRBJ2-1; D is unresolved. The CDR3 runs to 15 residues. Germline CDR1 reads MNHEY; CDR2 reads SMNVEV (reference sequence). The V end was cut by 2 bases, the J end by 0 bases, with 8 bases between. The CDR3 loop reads CASSLAVSSYNEQFF. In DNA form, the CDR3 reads TGTGCCAGCAGTTTAGCGGTCAGCTCCTACAATGAGCAGTTCTTC.

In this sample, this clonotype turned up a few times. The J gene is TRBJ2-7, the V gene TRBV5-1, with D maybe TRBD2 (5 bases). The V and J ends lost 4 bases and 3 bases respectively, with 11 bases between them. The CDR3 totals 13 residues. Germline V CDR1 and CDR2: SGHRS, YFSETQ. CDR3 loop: CASSRGSLYEQYF. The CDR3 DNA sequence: TGCGCCAGCAGCCGGGGATCGCTCTACGAGCAGTACTTC.

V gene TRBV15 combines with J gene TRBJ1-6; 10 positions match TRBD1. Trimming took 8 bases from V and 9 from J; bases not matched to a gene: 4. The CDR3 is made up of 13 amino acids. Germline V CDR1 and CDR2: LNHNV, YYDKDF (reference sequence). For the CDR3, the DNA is TGTGCCACCGGGGACAGGGGATCTTCACCCCTCCACTTT. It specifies CATGDRGSSPLHF.

For the CDR3, the DNA is TGTGCCAGCAGTCAGGCAAGGGGCTACACCTTC. This sequence encodes CASSQARGYTF. The genes are TRBV28 and TRBJ1-2, with D hard to call. The CDR3 contains 11 residues. CDR1 is MDHEN and CDR2 is SYDVKM in the germline V gene. V lost 5 bases, J lost 8 bases, and 9 bases lay in between.